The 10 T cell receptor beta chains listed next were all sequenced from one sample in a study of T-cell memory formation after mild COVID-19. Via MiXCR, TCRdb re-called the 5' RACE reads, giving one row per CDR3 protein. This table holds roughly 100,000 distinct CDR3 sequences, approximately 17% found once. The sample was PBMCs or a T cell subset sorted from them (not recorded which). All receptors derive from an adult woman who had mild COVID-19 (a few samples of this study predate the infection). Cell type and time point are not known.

In DNA, the CDR3 is TGTGCCAGCAGCCGCACTAGCCCCTACAATGAGCAGTTCTTC. Its protein product is CASSRTSPYNEQFF. The rearrangement joins TRBV14 to TRBJ2-1; D is possibly TRBD2 (6 bases). Germline V gene sequence: CDR1 SGHDN, CDR2 FVKESK. V was cut by 4 bases and J by 2 bases, with 9 bases left in between. The length of the CDR3 is 14 residues.

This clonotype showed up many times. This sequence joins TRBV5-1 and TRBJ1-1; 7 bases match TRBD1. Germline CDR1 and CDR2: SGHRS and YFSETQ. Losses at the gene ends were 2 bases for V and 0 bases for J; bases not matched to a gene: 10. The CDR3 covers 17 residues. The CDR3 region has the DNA TGCGCCAGCAGCTTTGGGCAGGGGGTCGGACTGAACACTGAAGCTTTCTTT. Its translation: CASSFGQGVGLNTEAFF.

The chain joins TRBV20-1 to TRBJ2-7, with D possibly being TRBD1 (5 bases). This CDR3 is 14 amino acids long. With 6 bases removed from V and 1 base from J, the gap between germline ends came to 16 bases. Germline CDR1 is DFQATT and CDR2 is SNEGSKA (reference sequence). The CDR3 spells CSADGAVESYEQYF. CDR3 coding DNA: TGCAGTGCCGATGGGGCGGTTGAATCCTACGAGCAGTACTTC.

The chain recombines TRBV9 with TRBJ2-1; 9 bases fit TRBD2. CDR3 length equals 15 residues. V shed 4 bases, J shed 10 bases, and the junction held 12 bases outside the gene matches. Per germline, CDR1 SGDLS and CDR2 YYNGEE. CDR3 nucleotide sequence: TGTGCCAGCAGCTTAAGCGGGGGGCCCCTCAGCGAGCAGTTCTTC. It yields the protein CASSLSGGPLSEQFF.

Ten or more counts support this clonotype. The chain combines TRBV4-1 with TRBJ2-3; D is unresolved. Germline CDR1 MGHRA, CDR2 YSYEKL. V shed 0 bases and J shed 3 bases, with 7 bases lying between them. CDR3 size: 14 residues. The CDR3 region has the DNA TGCGCCAGCAGCCAAGAGATTCCGACAGATACGCAGTATTTT. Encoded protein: CASSQEIPTDTQYF.

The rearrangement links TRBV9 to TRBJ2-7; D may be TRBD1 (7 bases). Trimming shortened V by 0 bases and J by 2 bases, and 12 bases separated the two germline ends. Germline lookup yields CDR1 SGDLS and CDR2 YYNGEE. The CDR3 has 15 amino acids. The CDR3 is CASSVDSGGPYEQYF. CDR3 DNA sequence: TGTGCCAGCAGCGTAGACTCAGGGGGGCCCTACGAGCAGTACTTC.

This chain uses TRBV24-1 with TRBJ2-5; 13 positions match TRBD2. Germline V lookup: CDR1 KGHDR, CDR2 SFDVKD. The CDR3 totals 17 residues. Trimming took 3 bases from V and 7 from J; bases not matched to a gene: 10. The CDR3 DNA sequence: TGTGCCACCAGTGATCCGAGGACTAGCGGGGGCCTCAGGACCCAGTACTTC. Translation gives CATSDPRTSGGLRTQYF.

CDR3 nucleotide sequence: TGTGCCACCAGCGGTTCAGGGGTCAGCGCTAGCGGGGGGGCCTACAATGAGCAGTTCTTC. Translated, it gives CATSGSGVSASGGAYNEQFF. V and J are TRBV15 and TRBJ2-1, with 12 bases matching TRBD2. This CDR3 contains 20 residues. Losses at the gene ends were 5 bases for V and 2 bases for J; bases not matched to a gene: 16. The germline CDR1 and CDR2 sequences are LNHNV and YYDKDF (reference sequence).

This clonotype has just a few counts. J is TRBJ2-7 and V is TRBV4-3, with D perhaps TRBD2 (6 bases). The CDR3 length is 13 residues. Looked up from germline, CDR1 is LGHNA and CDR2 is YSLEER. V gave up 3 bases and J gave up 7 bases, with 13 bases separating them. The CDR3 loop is CASSQGTAREQYF. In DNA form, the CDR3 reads TGCGCCAGCAGCCAGGGGACTGCAAGGGAGCAGTACTTC.

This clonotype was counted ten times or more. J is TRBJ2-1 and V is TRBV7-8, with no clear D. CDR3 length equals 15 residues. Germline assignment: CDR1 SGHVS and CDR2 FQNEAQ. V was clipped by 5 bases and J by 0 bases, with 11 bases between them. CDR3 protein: CASSVQLSSYNEQFF. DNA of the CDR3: TGTGCCAGCAGCGTCCAACTATCCTCCTACAATGAGCAGTTCTTC. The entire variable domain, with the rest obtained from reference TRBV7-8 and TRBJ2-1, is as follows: GAGVSQSPRYKVAKRGQDVALRCDPISGHVSLFWYQQALGQGPEFLTYFQNEAQLDKSGLPSDRFFAERPEGSVSTLKIQRTQQEDSAVYLCASSVQLSSYNEQFFGPGTRLTVL.